A single sample gave rise to the 14 T cell receptor beta chains below, sequenced in a study of human T cells and chemical hapten exposure. Time point denoted: patch test 3, about 24 weeks after DPC sensitization. Documented treatment: therapeutic diphenylcyclopropenone sensitization with weekly scalp DPC. TCRdb independently ran MiXCR on the RACE reads; one entry per CDR3 protein. The sample has tens of thousands of distinct CDR3 sequences; 11% are singletons. This material consisted of whole blood, taken in connection with sensitization to the hapten diphenylcyclopropenone (DPC). The source of these receptors is a woman between 50 and 59 years old with alopecia areata. Some clones in this sample may be carry-over from other donors' samples.

This clonotype was recorded at least ten times. The chain uses TRBV7-2 and TRBJ2-2; 8 nucleotides line up with TRBD1. Germline trimming cut 3 bases from V and 7 bases from J; bases unmatched to any gene: 4. The germline gives CDR1 SGHTA, CDR2 FQGNSA. This CDR3 spans 14 amino acids. In nucleotides, the CDR3 is TGTGCCAGCAGCTTTCAGGGGGCCGGCGGGGAGCTGTTTTTT. This codes for CASSFQGAGGELFF.

This clonotype has at least ten counts. V usage is TRBV7-6 and J usage is TRBJ2-3; TRBD2 aligns across 11 bases. The V gene end was trimmed by 5 bases and the J gene end by 4 bases; junction bases not matched to a gene: 5. CDR1 SGHVS and CDR2 FNYEAQ come from the germline V gene. CDR3 length equals 15 residues. The CDR3 DNA sequence: TGTGCCAGCAGCACCCGACTAGCGGGGCCAGATACGCAGTATTTT. This encodes CASSTRLAGPDTQYF.

This clonotype was seen more than once but under ten times. This sequence joins TRBV6-5 and TRBJ2-7, with D perhaps TRBD1 (6 bases). V was trimmed by 5 bases and J by 6 bases, leaving 14 bases between them. Germline V gene lookup returns CDR1 MNHEY and CDR2 SVGAGI. The CDR3 has 13 residues. CDR3 coding DNA: TGTGCCAGCAGTCCAGGGGAGCTTGGCGAGCAGTACTTC. Its translation is CASSPGELGEQYF.

This rearrangement joins TRBV10-3 to TRBJ2-7; 10 bases line up with TRBD2. J was trimmed by 4 bases and V by 2 bases; bases with no gene match: 17. This CDR3 contains 19 residues. Germline V gives CDR1 ENHRY, CDR2 SYGVKD. In nucleotides, the CDR3 is TGTGCCATCAGTGAGCAAATTAGCCTAGCGGGAGATAGGGGGTACGAGCAGTACTTC. Translation gives CAISEQISLAGDRGYEQYF.

This clonotype was picked up a small number of times. The chain uses TRBV20-1 and TRBJ2-3; no definite D call. This CDR3 has 12 amino acids. V dropped 3 bases and J dropped 4 bases, with 8 bases sitting between them. Germline CDR1 reads DFQATT; CDR2 reads SNEGSKA (reference sequence). The CDR3 sequence: CSARRDADTQYF. The CDR3, as DNA: TGCAGTGCTAGGAGAGACGCAGATACGCAGTATTTT.

In its sample, this clonotype was seen a few times. The DNA of the CDR3 is TGCAGCGTTGAAGTTGTGGTCACAGATACGCAGTATTTT. Translating it yields CSVEVVVTDTQYF. The chain links TRBV29-1 to TRBJ2-3; D is undetermined. The V end was cut by 1 base, the J end by 2 bases, with 7 bases between. The CDR3 runs to 13 residues. Germline loops: CDR1 SQVTM, CDR2 ANQGSEA.

This clonotype occurred many times. This chain connects TRBV10-3 to TRBJ2-2; 7 bases agree with TRBD2. The trim removed 10 bases at V and 2 bases at J, leaving 13 bases unmatched. The CDR3 runs to 16 residues. Germline loops: CDR1 ENHRY, CDR2 SYGVKD. The CDR3 reads CATAVGGSINTGELFF. DNA for the CDR3: TGTGCCACAGCAGTCGGCGGGAGTATAAACACCGGGGAGCTGTTTTTT.

The sample holds many counts of this clonotype. The chain employs TRBV3-1 and TRBJ2-4, with D perhaps matching TRBD2 (5 bases). The length of the CDR3 is 14 residues. Between the trimmed V and J ends, which lost 2 bases and 8 bases, there was a span of 13 bases. In germline, CDR1 is LGHDT, CDR2 YNNKEL (reference sequence). Here the CDR3 reads CASSQTDLADIQYF. CDR3 nucleotide sequence: TGTGCCAGCAGCCAAACGGACTTAGCCGACATTCAGTACTTC.

In regard to this clonotype: An end of the junction does not agree with germline; a read error may underlie this. V usage is TRBV6-2 or TRBV6-3 and J usage is TRBJ1-5, with D possibly TRBD1 on 5 matching bases. The CDR3 covers 12 residues. CDR1 and CDR2 (germline): MNHEY, SVGEGT. In nucleotides, the CDR3 is TGCTCCTCTGGTGGGGCCAATCAGCCCCAGCATTTT. Translated: CSSGGANQPQHF.

This clonotype was seen repeatedly, ten times or more. The CDR3 bases are TGCGCCAGCAGCTTGGGACTGAGCGACAATGAGCAGTTCTTC. Translated: CASSLGLSDNEQFF. The V gene is TRBV5-1, the J gene TRBJ2-1; no reliable D call. Trimming took off 0 bases at V and 5 bases at J, with 9 bases between the two ends. The CDR3 is 14 amino acids. Germline loops: CDR1 SGHRS, CDR2 YFSETQ.

This clonotype was counted a few times. The chain recombines TRBV24-1 with TRBJ2-5; D is unresolved. Germline V gives CDR1 KGHDR, CDR2 SFDVKD. The CDR3 has 18 amino acids. The V and J ends lost 1 base and 0 bases respectively, with 17 bases between them. The CDR3: CATSDFLEGPSYQETQYF. CDR3 nucleotides: TGTGCCACCAGTGATTTTCTGGAAGGGCCCTCGTACCAAGAGACCCAGTACTTC.

This clonotype has just a few counts. The chain carries TRBV4-3 and TRBJ1-2, with 7 bases lining up with TRBD1. V lost 4 bases, J lost 6 bases, and 11 bases stayed unmatched. This CDR3 is 15 amino acids long. Germline lookup yields CDR1 LGHNA and CDR2 YSLEER. The CDR3 nucleotides are TGCGCCAGCAGCCTGACAGTAACAGGGGCGGATGGCTACACCTTC. As protein: CASSLTVTGADGYTF.

This clonotype came up many times. The chain has TRBV7-2 and TRBJ2-5; 7 nucleotides line up with TRBD1. Germline CDR1 and CDR2: SGHTA and FQGNSA. V shed 0 bases, J shed 1 base, and the junction held 2 bases outside the gene matches. The CDR3 consists of 15 residues. DNA for the CDR3: TGTGCCAGCAGCTTAGCCGGGACAGCCCAAGAGACCCAGTACTTC. Amino acids: CASSLAGTAQETQYF. Full variable domain (remainder filled in from reference TRBV7-2 and TRBJ2-5): GAGVSQSPSNKVTEKGKDVELRCDPISGHTALYWYRQSLGQGLEFLIYFQGNSAPDKSGLPSDRFSAERTGGSVSTLTIQRTQQEDSAVYLCASSLAGTAQETQYFGPGTRLLVL.

The J gene is TRBJ2-3, the V gene TRBV27; D perhaps matches TRBD2 (5 bases). The ends were cut back, 0 bases at V and 4 bases at J, with 8 bases in the middle. From germline, CDR1 is MNHEY and CDR2 SMNVEV (reference sequence). This CDR3 region has 14 residues. The CDR3 DNA reads as TGTGCCAGCAGTTTATCGAGGACTGCAGATACGCAGTATTTT. It codes for CASSLSRTADTQYF.